A single sample gave rise to the 21 T cell receptor beta chains below, sequenced in a study of control samples from healthy donors and cancer patients. Profiling relied on immunoSEQ multiplex PCR, and the TCRdb table lists in-frame clones only, not all of them. The sample records roughly 130,000 clones, about 92% being singletons. Sequenced material: PBMCs. The receptors shown here come from a man over 45 with head and neck cancer.

The rearrangement links TRBV9 to TRBJ2-1; 11 nucleotides align to TRBD2. Germline V lookup: CDR1 SGDLS, CDR2 YYNGEE. The V segment lost 4 bases and the J segment 4 bases; nucleotides outside the gene matches: 4. The CDR3 is 15 residues long. The CDR3 loop reads CASSTTSGVYNEQFF. CDR3 bases: TGTGCCAGCAGCACGACTAGCGGGGTGTACAATGAGCAGTTCTTC. Full variable domain (remainder filled in from reference TRBV9 and TRBJ2-1): DSGVTQTPKHLITATGQRVTLRCSPRSGDLSVYWYQQSLDQGLQFLIQYYNGEERAKGNILERFSAQQFPDLHSELNLSSLELGDSALYFCASSTTSGVYNEQFFGPGTRLTVL.

The rearrangement joins TRBV3-1 (or the pseudogene TRBV3-2) to TRBJ2-2, with 8 bases identical to TRBD2. The CDR3 has 19 amino acids. CDR1 LGHDT and CDR2 YNNKEL come from the germline V gene (reference sequence). Trimming cost V 4 bases and J 0 bases; bases outside gene matches: 13. CDR3 sequence (DNA): TGTGCCAGCAGCCGAAGAGAGGGGAAACTAGCGGCGAACACCGGGGAGCTGTTTTTT. It translates to CASSRREGKLAANTGELFF.

The DNA for the CDR3 is TGTGCCAGCAGCTTGACAGACAATCTGAACACTGAAGCTTTCTTT. Its translation is CASSLTDNLNTEAFF. The V call is TRBV5-6, the J call TRBJ1-1; D not certain. The germline V gene has CDR1 SGHDT and CDR2 YYEEEE. This CDR3 region has 15 residues. V was shortened by 1 base and J by 0 bases, with 10 bases between the two germline ends.

The V call is TRBV20-1, the J call TRBJ1-6, with a possible D match to TRBD1 (5 bases). CDR3 size: 14 residues. Germline CDR1 reads DFQATT; CDR2 reads SNEGSKA (reference sequence). Trimming pared 3 bases from V and 7 bases from J, leaving 13 bases between. The CDR3 region is CSASAGFLNSPLHF. CDR3 DNA: TGCAGTGCTAGTGCAGGGTTCTTGAATTCACCCCTCCACTTT.

This CDR3 reads CASSRYRDRDHEQYF. The CDR3 nucleotides are TGTGCCAGCAGCCGCTACCGGGACAGGGACCACGAGCAGTACTTC. The rearrangement uses TRBV14 and TRBJ2-7; TRBD1 aligns across 9 bases. V lost 4 bases to trimming and J lost 5 bases; unmatched junction nucleotides: 9. Germline-derived CDR1 and CDR2 are SGHDN and FVKESK. The CDR3 runs to 15 residues.

The J gene is TRBJ2-3, the V gene TRBV29-1, with 10 bases fitting TRBD2. V dropped 3 bases and J dropped 5; count of bases not matched to a gene: 5. The CDR3 runs to 14 residues. In germline, CDR1 is SQVTM, CDR2 ANQGSEA. The CDR3 DNA reads as TGCAGCGTTGACACTAGCGGGGATGAAGATACGCAGTATTTT. This translates into CSVDTSGDEDTQYF.

The count of this clone is one. The chain has TRBV29-1 and TRBJ2-3; the D gene could be TRBD1 or TRBD2 (5 bases each). The germline gives CDR1 SQVTM, CDR2 ANQGSEA. Trimming removed 2 bases from V and 10 bases from J, with 13 bases in between. This CDR3 spans 12 amino acids. CDR3 coding DNA: TGCAGCGTTGAATGGGACCTCCCTTCGCAGTATTTT. Translating it yields CSVEWDLPSQYF.

The genes are TRBV6-2 or TRBV6-3 and TRBJ2-7, with 8 bases matching TRBD1. Germline V lookup: CDR1 MNHEY, CDR2 SVGEGT. The J segment lost 6 bases and the V segment lost 5 bases, leaving 9 bases of the junction unmatched. The CDR3 contains 14 residues. The CDR3 sequence is CASSRGLQGVEQYF. The DNA of the CDR3 is TGTGCCAGCAGTCGCGGACTACAGGGGGTCGAGCAGTACTTC.

The chain recombines TRBV5-1 with TRBJ1-4, with TRBD1 matching 8 bases. The CDR3 is made up of 15 amino acids. After removal of 4 bases from V and 3 bases from J, the junction contained 5 bases not matched to a gene. Germline-derived CDR1 and CDR2 are SGHRS and YFSETQ. CDR3 DNA: TGCGCCAGCAGCATTACGACAGGGGCTAATGAAAAACTGTTTTTT. Translation gives CASSITTGANEKLFF. The whole variable domain, filled in from reference TRBV5-1 and TRBJ1-4, reads KAGVTQTPRYLIKTRGQQVTLSCSPISGHRSVSWYQQTPGQGLQFLFEYFSETQRNKGNFPGRFSGRQFSNSRSEMNVSTLELGDSALYLCASSITTGANEKLFFGSGTQLSVL.

The genes are TRBV30 and TRBJ1-5; TRBD1 might be the D (5 bases). Trimming removed 2 bases at V and 4 bases at J, with 9 bases between. Germline V gene sequence: CDR1 GTSNPN, CDR2 SVGIG (reference sequence). The CDR3 is 13 residues long. The CDR3 coding sequence is TGTGCCTGGAGTAGTCAGGGAAATCAGCCCCAGCATTTT. Translation: CAWSSQGNQPQHF.

The rearrangement links TRBV23-1 to TRBJ2-7, with TRBD1 identical over 10 bases. TRBV23-1 is an open reading frame, and its role is uncertain. CDR3 length: 14 residues. Trimming removed 6 bases from V and 3 bases from J; junction bases left unmatched: 5. The CDR3, as DNA: TGCGCCAGCAGACCCGGGACAGGGGACTACGAGCAGTACTTC. Protein: CASRPGTGDYEQYF.

This chain connects TRBV6-2 or TRBV6-3 to TRBJ2-5; the D gene could be TRBD1 or TRBD2 (5 bases each). CDR3 size: 13 residues. CDR1 is MNHEY and CDR2 is SVGEGT in the germline V gene. The V end was cut by 5 bases, the J end by 4 bases, with 11 bases between. The CDR3 sequence: CASSTGTVETQYF. The CDR3 DNA reads as TGTGCCAGCAGTACCGGGACCGTAGAGACCCAGTACTTC.

The chain couples TRBV28 to TRBJ2-7; D is perhaps TRBD2 (7 bases). Per germline, CDR1 MDHEN and CDR2 SYDVKM. Deletions cut 6 bases from V and 2 bases from J, with 20 bases between. This CDR3 region has 16 residues. The CDR3 here is CASSQGGGGRPYEQYF. Here the CDR3 DNA reads TGTGCCAGCAGCCAGGGAGGCGGGGGCAGGCCCTACGAGCAGTACTTC.

The chain carries TRBV11-2 and TRBJ2-7; D is possibly TRBD1 (6 bases). The CDR3 spans 15 residues. Germline-derived CDR1 and CDR2 are SGHAT and FQNNGV. Trimming cost V 1 base and J 2 bases, with 12 bases left between them. The CDR3 is CASSLGGTLPYEQYF. In DNA, the CDR3 is TGTGCCAGCAGCTTAGGGGGGACACTACCCTACGAGCAGTACTTC.

The rearrangement links TRBV7-2 to TRBJ1-5; a possible D gene is TRBD1 (5 bases). The CDR3 covers 15 residues. In germline, CDR1 is SGHTA, CDR2 FQGNSA. V was pared by 2 bases and J by 6 bases, with 14 bases between. DNA for the CDR3: TGTGCCAGCAGCTTATCGGGACCTATCCGTCAGCCCCAGCATTTT. It encodes CASSLSGPIRQPQHF.

This clone was detected once. The chain couples TRBV15 to TRBJ1-3; weak D call: TRBD1 (5 bases). Germline V lookup: CDR1 LNHNV, CDR2 YYDKDF (reference sequence). The V end lost 1 base, the J end lost 1 base, and 11 bases lay between the germline ends. There are 16 residues in the CDR3. The CDR3 DNA is TGTGCCACCAGCAGAGTTACAGACAGATCTGGAAACACCATATATTTT. This encodes CATSRVTDRSGNTIYF.

The J gene is TRBJ2-6, the V gene TRBV24-1; tentative D call: TRBD1 (6 bases). The germline V and J ends were trimmed by 3 bases and 2 bases, with 10 bases remaining between them. Germline assignment: CDR1 KGHDR and CDR2 SFDVKD. This CDR3 has 16 amino acids. Written as DNA, the CDR3 is TGTGCCACCAGTGATCCACAGGGAACTGGGGCCAACGTCCTGACTTTC. Its translation is CATSDPQGTGANVLTF.

The rearrangement uses TRBV7-6 and TRBJ2-2, with D possibly matching TRBD2 (6 bases). Germline values: CDR1 SGHVS, CDR2 FNYEAQ. This CDR3 has 16 amino acids. V was pared by 5 bases and J by 6 bases, with 19 bases between. In nucleotides, the CDR3 is TGTGCCAGCAGCCCAATGGGGGGTTGGGTAGCCGGGGAGCTGTTTTTT. Protein sequence: CASSPMGGWVAGELFF.

The gene calls are TRBV2 and TRBJ1-5, with D possibly matching TRBD1 (6 bases). V lost 2 bases and J 5 bases, leaving 16 bases between the germline ends. The germline V gene has CDR1 SNHLY and CDR2 FYNNEI. CDR3 length equals 16 residues. The CDR3 nucleotides read TGTGCCAGCAGTGAAAGATCGAACAGGGCCTATCAGCCCCAGCATTTT. It yields the protein CASSERSNRAYQPQHF.

This chain uses TRBV6-4 with TRBJ2-2; tentative D call: TRBD1 (6 bases). With 7 bases removed from V and 0 bases from J, the gap between germline ends came to 15 bases. The germline V gene encodes CDR1 MRHNA and CDR2 SNTAGT. The CDR3 is made up of 16 amino acids. The CDR3 coding sequence is TGTGCCAGCACCCCCGGGTGGACAGCGAACACCGGGGAGCTGTTTTTT. It yields the protein CASTPGWTANTGELFF.

This chain connects TRBV2 to TRBJ2-5; D is ambiguous. Germline loops: CDR1 SNHLY, CDR2 FYNNEI. The ends were cut back, 4 bases at V and 1 base at J, with 13 bases in the middle. This CDR3 is built from 15 residues. The CDR3 DNA is TGTGCCAGCAGTGGAGTTGGCGCCCCCCAAGAGACCCAGTACTTC. Its translation: CASSGVGAPQETQYF.